Detailed here is one T cell receptor beta chain. Its antigen is undetermined. Per sorted-subset replicate PCR, input was 200 to 250 ng DNA, representing tens of thousands of T cell genomes. The assay was immunoSEQ multiplex PCR, and TCRdb's table has in-frame clones only and misses some. The sample comprises approximately 2.5 million clones, 90% to 95% of which are singletons, and about 0.34% rests with the top ten. The sample originates from a study of shared clonotypes between healthy human individuals. At the level of the study: Two female and a few male donors aged 18 to 49 were enrolled. Study-level findings and limits: Sorted-subset samples were not fully sequenced, rarefaction indicated.

The investigators split CD4+ cells into a CD45RA+ naive subset and a CD45RA-negative memory subset. The CDR3 loop spans 16 amino acids. The V end lost 0 bases, the J end lost 8 bases, and 17 bases lay between the germline ends. Looked up from germline, CDR1 is SGDLS and CDR2 is YYNGEE. The V and J genes are TRBV9 and TRBJ2-2, with D possibly matching TRBD2 (5 bases). This clonotype originated in a man aged 18 to 29 in good health. Some clones in this sample may be carry-over from other donors' samples. Sequencing was performed on naive CD4+ T cells from PBMCs. This sample's subset: CD45RA+ positively selected. In DNA, the CDR3 is TGTGCCAGCAGCGTAGACATCGGGAAAAGTTGGGGGGAGCTGTTTTTT. Residues: CASSVDIGKSWGELFF. The full variable domain, with the rest looked up from reference TRBV9 and TRBJ2-2, is DSGVTQTPKHLITATGQRVTLRCSPRSGDLSVYWYQQSLDQGLQFLIQYYNGEERAKGNILERFSAQQFPDLHSELNLSSLELGDSALYFCASSVDIGKSWGELFFGEGSRLTVL.